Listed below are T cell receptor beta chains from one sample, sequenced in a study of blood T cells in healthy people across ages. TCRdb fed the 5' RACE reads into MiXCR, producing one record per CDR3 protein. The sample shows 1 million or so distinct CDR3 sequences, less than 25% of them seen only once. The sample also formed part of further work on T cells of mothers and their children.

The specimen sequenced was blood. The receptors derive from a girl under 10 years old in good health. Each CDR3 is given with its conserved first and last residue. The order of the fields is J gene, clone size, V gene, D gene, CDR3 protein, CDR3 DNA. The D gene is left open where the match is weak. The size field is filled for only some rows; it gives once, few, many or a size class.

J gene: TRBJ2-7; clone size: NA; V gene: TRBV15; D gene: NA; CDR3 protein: CATSIKGPYEQYF; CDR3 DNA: TGTGCCACCAGCATAAAGGGACCCTACGAGCAGTACTTC
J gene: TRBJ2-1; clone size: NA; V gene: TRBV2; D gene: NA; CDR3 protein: CASSEIMGNEQFF; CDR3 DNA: TGTGCCAGCAGTGAGATAATGGGGAATGAGCAGTTCTTC
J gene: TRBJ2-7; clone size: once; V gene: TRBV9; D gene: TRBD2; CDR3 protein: CASSGGGPQPSYEQYF; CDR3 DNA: TGTGCCAGCAGCGGGGGGGGACCGCAACCGTCCTACGAGCAGTACTTC
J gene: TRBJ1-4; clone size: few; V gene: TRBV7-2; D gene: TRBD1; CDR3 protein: CASSIAGQSNEKLFF; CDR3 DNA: TGTGCCAGCAGCATTGCGGGACAGAGTAATGAAAAACTGTTTTTT
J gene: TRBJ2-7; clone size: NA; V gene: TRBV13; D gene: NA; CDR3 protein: CASSLEGSASYEQYF; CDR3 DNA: TGTGCCAGCAGCTTGGAAGGGTCGGCTTCCTACGAGCAGTACTTC
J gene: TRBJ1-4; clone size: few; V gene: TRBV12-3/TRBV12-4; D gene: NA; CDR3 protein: CASSRGRGGDEKLFF; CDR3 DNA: TGTGCCAGCAGTCGGGGAAGGGGGGGAGATGAAAAACTGTTTTTT
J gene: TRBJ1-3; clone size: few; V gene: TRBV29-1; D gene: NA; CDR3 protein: CSVGVSSGNTIYF; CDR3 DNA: TGCAGCGTTGGAGTCAGCTCTGGAAACACCATATATTTT
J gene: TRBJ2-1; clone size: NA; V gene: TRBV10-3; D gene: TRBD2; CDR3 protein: CAIRGRLAGGSSYNEQFF; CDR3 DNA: TGTGCCATCAGGGGACGACTAGCGGGAGGGTCTTCCTACAATGAGCAGTTCTTC
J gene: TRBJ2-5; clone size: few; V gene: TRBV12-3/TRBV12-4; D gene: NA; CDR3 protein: CASSLSAGTRQETQYF; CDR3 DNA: TGTGCCAGCAGTTTATCGGCGGGAACCAGACAAGAGACCCAGTACTTC
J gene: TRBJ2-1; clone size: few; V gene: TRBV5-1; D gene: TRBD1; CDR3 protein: CASSLAGGGRYEQFF; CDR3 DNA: TGCGCCAGCAGCTTGGCAGGGGGCGGTAGGTATGAGCAGTTCTTC
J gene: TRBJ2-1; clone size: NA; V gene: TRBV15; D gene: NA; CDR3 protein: CATSDTGTEQFF; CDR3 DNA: TGTGCCACCAGCGACACAGGAACTGAGCAGTTCTTT
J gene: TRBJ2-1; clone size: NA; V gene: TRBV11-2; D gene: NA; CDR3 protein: CASSFNGGPYNEQFF; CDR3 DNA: TGTGCCAGCAGCTTTAACGGGGGTCCCTACAATGAGCAGTTCTTC
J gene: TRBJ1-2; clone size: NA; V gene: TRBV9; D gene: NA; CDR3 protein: CASSPNHYGYTF; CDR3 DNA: TGTGCCAGCAGCCCAAACCACTATGGCTACACCTTC
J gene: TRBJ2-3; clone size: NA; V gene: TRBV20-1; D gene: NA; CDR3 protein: CSALNGNTQYF; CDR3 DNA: TGCAGTGCCCTGAACGGGAATACGCAGTATTTT
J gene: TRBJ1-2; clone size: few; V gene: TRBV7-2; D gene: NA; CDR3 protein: CASSLQVGTYGYTF; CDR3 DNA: TGTGCCAGCAGCTTACAAGTGGGGACGTATGGCTACACCTTC
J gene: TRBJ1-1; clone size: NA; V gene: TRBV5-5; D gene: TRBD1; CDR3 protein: CASRPRGQNLNTEAFF; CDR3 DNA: TGTGCCAGCCGACCTCGGGGACAGAACTTGAACACTGAAGCTTTCTTT
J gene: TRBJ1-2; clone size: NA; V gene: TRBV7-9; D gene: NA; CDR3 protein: CASSLEGAHGYTF; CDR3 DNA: TGTGCCAGCAGCTTAGAAGGGGCACATGGCTACACCTTC
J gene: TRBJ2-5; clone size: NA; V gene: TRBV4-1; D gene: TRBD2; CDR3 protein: CASSQTSGGGETQYF; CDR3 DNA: TGCGCCAGCAGCCAGACTAGCGGAGGGGGAGAGACCCAGTACTTC
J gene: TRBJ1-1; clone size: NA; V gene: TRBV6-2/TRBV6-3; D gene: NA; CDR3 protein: CASTLDPVNTEAFF; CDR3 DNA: TGTGCCAGCACGTTAGACCCAGTGAACACTGAAGCTTTCTTT
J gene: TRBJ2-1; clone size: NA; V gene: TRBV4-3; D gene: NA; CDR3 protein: CASSQERGFGEQFF; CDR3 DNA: TGCGCCAGCAGCCAAGAGAGGGGATTCGGTGAGCAGTTCTTC
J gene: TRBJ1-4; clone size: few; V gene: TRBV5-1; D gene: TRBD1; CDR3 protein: CASSRRGQGGTNEKLFF; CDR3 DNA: TGCGCCAGCAGCCGTAGAGGACAGGGGGGAACTAATGAAAAACTGTTTTTT
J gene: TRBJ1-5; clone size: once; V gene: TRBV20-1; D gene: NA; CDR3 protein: CSARDFRLGQPQHF; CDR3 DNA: TGCAGTGCTAGAGATTTCCGATTGGGGCAGCCCCAGCATTTT
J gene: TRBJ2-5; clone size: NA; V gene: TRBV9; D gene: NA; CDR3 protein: CASSARGNRGVGETQYF; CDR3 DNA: TGTGCCAGCAGCGCCCGGGGAAATAGAGGAGTGGGCGAGACCCAGTACTTC
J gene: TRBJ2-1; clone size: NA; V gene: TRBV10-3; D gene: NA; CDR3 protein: CAITHRESVNEQFF; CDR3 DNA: TGTGCCATCACCCACCGGGAGTCCGTCAATGAGCAGTTCTTC